Listed below are T cell receptor beta chains from one sample, sequenced in a study of blood T cells in healthy people across ages. One entry per CDR3 protein, called by TCRdb with MiXCR from the 5' RACE reads. The table shows hundreds of thousands of distinct CDR3 sequences, with around 21% occurring only once. The source material was blood. These receptors all stem from a man in his sixties or seventies in good health. The CDR3 runs from the conserved cysteine through the conserved F or W. Each record gives: J gene, D gene, V gene, clone size, CDR3 protein, CDR3 DNA. D genes are given only for firm matches. For some rows the clone size is stated as once, few or many, or as a class when expanded; others skip it.

J: TRBJ2-7; D: .; V: TRBV3-1; size: few; CDR3: CASSQHDGSYEQYF; DNA: TGTGCCAGCAGCCAACATGACGGCTCCTACGAGCAGTACTTC
J: TRBJ2-1; D: TRBD2; V: TRBV20-1; size: few; CDR3: CSAERLAGAGNEQFF; DNA: TGCAGTGCAGAGAGGTTAGCGGGAGCAGGGAATGAGCAGTTCTTC
J: TRBJ2-5; D: TRBD2; V: TRBV27; size: .; CDR3: CASSTRTSGSFWYF; DNA: TGTGCCAGCAGTACCCGGACTAGCGGGAGCTTTTGGTACTTC
J: TRBJ2-1; D: TRBD2; V: TRBV6-6; size: few; CDR3: CASSNQREGYNEQFF; DNA: TGTGCCAGCAGTAACCAGCGGGAGGGCTACAATGAGCAGTTCTTC
J: TRBJ1-5; D: .; V: TRBV10-3; size: .; CDR3: CAISETGTSNQPQHF; DNA: TGTGCCATCAGTGAGACAGGGACCAGCAATCAGCCCCAGCATTTT
J: TRBJ2-3; D: .; V: TRBV12-3/TRBV12-4; size: .; CDR3: CASKGGMRADVQYF; DNA: TGTGCCAGCAAAGGGGGTATGAGAGCAGATGTGCAGTATTTT
J: TRBJ2-5; D: .; V: TRBV27; size: .; CDR3: CASSFGTKETQYF; DNA: TGTGCCAGCAGTTTTGGGACAAAAGAGACCCAGTACTTC
J: TRBJ2-2; D: TRBD2; V: TRBV5-1; size: few; CDR3: CASSRKLAGGLGTGELFF; DNA: TGCGCCAGCAGCCGGAAACTAGCGGGAGGACTGGGCACCGGGGAGCTGTTTTTT
J: TRBJ1-4; D: .; V: TRBV18; size: .; CDR3: CASSPAIATNEKLFF; DNA: TGTGCCAGCTCACCAGCGATTGCAACTAATGAAAAACTGTTTTTT
J: TRBJ1-1; D: TRBD1; V: TRBV5-1; size: .; CDR3: CASSLRVQGAMNTEAFF; DNA: TGCGCCAGCAGCTTGAGGGTGCAGGGGGCAATGAACACTGAAGCTTTCTTT
J: TRBJ2-7; D: .; V: TRBV20-1; size: few; CDR3: CSARDETAGSYEQYF; DNA: TGCAGTGCTAGAGATGAAACCGCTGGCTCCTACGAGCAGTACTTC
J: TRBJ2-5; D: .; V: TRBV20-1; size: few; CDR3: CKLQGLGETQYF; DNA: TGCAAACTGCAGGGGTTAGGAGAGACCCAGTACTTC
J: TRBJ1-4; D: TRBD1; V: TRBV7-9; size: few; CDR3: CASSRDRGDEKLFF; DNA: TGTGCCAGCAGCCGGGACAGGGGAGATGAAAAACTGTTTTTT
J: TRBJ2-3; D: TRBD2; V: TRBV10-3; size: few; CDR3: CAISEGKRGGDTQYF; DNA: TGTGCCATCAGTGAGGGCAAGCGGGGGGGGGATACGCAGTATTTT
J: TRBJ2-2; D: TRBD2; V: TRBV5-1; size: few; CDR3: CASSSASGSANTGELFF; DNA: TGCGCCAGCAGCTCAGCTAGCGGGTCTGCGAACACCGGGGAGCTGTTTTTT
J: TRBJ2-3; D: .; V: TRBV2; size: .; CDR3: CASSEVWTGGTDTQYF; DNA: TGTGCCAGCAGTGAAGTATGGACGGGAGGCACAGATACGCAGTATTTT
J: TRBJ2-1; D: .; V: TRBV6-1; size: many; CDR3: CASSEGGGYNEQFF; DNA: TGTGCCAGCAGTGAAGGCGGTGGGTACAATGAGCAGTTCTTC
J: TRBJ2-7; D: TRBD1; V: TRBV6-5; size: .; CDR3: CASRVTGDSYEQYF; DNA: TGTGCCAGCAGGGTGACAGGGGACTCCTACGAGCAGTACTTC
J: TRBJ2-7; D: TRBD1; V: TRBV7-2; size: few; CDR3: CASSPGQGRAYEQYF; DNA: TGTGCCAGCAGCCCCGGACAGGGAAGGGCCTACGAGCAGTACTTC
J: TRBJ2-7; D: .; V: TRBV12-3/TRBV12-4; size: few; CDR3: CASSSIGEQYF; DNA: TGTGCCAGCAGTTCAATAGGAGAGCAGTACTTC
J: TRBJ1-5; D: .; V: TRBV20-1; size: .; CDR3: CSARFGGEDNQPQHF; DNA: TGCAGTGCTAGATTTGGGGGCGAGGACAATCAGCCCCAGCATTTT
J: TRBJ2-7; D: TRBD1; V: TRBV29-1; size: many; CDR3: CSARGTATYEQYF; DNA: TGCAGCGCCAGAGGGACAGCAACCTACGAGCAGTACTTC
J: TRBJ2-7; D: TRBD1; V: TRBV12-3/TRBV12-4; size: .; CDR3: CASRSTGGNEQYF; DNA: TGTGCCAGCAGGTCGACAGGGGGCAACGAGCAGTACTTC
J: TRBJ1-2; D: .; V: TRBV6-1; size: few; CDR3: CASSENVGGPYEGTF; DNA: TGTGCCAGCAGTGAAAATGTGGGGGGCCCGTATGAGGGAACCTTC
J: TRBJ2-5; D: .; V: TRBV7-2; size: few; CDR3: CASSSGTLPGTQYF; DNA: TGTGCCAGCAGCTCTGGGACACTACCCGGGACCCAGTACTTC
J: TRBJ2-1; D: TRBD2; V: TRBV3-1; size: few; CDR3: CASSYTLSGRSYNEQFF; DNA: TGTGCCAGCAGCTATACACTTAGCGGGAGGAGCTACAATGAGCAGTTCTTC
J: TRBJ2-7; D: TRBD1; V: TRBV20-1; size: .; CDR3: CSARDPRTGNPEQYF; DNA: TGCAGTGCTAGAGATCCCCGGACAGGGAATCCCGAGCAGTACTTC
J: TRBJ2-7; D: .; V: TRBV6-5; size: .; CDR3: CASSTTGTHYEQYF; DNA: TGTGCCAGCAGTACTACCGGGACACACTACGAGCAGTACTTC
J: TRBJ2-7; D: TRBD2; V: TRBV29-1; size: .; CDR3: CSVESTSGSYEQYF; DNA: TGCAGCGTTGAAAGTACTAGCGGATCCTACGAGCAGTACTTC
J: TRBJ2-7; D: TRBD1; V: TRBV18; size: .; CDR3: CASSPTGGGNEQYF; DNA: TGTGCCAGCTCACCCACAGGGGGCGGGAACGAGCAGTACTTC
J: TRBJ1-1; D: .; V: TRBV12-3/TRBV12-4; size: few; CDR3: CASSLRDSEAFF; DNA: TGTGCCAGCAGTTTAAGGGACTCTGAAGCTTTCTTT
J: TRBJ1-5; D: TRBD1; V: TRBV2; size: few; CDR3: CASRPGTGTNQPQHF; DNA: TGTGCCAGCAGGCCCGGGACAGGGACCAATCAGCCCCAGCATTTT
J: TRBJ1-5; D: .; V: TRBV6-2/TRBV6-3; size: .; CDR3: CASGPQFGEPQHF; DNA: TGTGCCAGCGGACCACAGTTCGGGGAGCCCCAGCATTTT
J: TRBJ2-2; D: TRBD2; V: TRBV5-1; size: few; CDR3: CASSPYGTSGGYTGELFF; DNA: TGCGCCAGCAGCCCCTACGGGACTAGCGGGGGATACACCGGGGAGCTGTTTTTT
J: TRBJ2-1; D: TRBD2; V: TRBV29-1; size: few; CDR3: CSVEGLGLEQFF; DNA: TGCAGCGTTGAGGGACTAGGTTTAGAGCAGTTCTTC
J: TRBJ1-5; D: TRBD1; V: TRBV20-1; size: few; CDR3: CSAKARDRGSQPQHF; DNA: TGCAGTGCTAAAGCCCGGGACAGGGGTTCTCAGCCCCAGCATTTT
J: TRBJ2-1; D: TRBD2; V: TRBV6-2/TRBV6-3; size: few; CDR3: CASSRTSGESSYNEQFF; DNA: TGTGCCAGCAGTAGAACTAGCGGGGAGAGCTCCTACAATGAGCAGTTCTTC
J: TRBJ2-3; D: .; V: TRBV7-2; size: .; CDR3: CASSIGTPTDTQYF; DNA: TGTGCCAGCAGCATCGGGACACCCACAGATACGCAGTATTTT
J: TRBJ2-1; D: .; V: TRBV6-1; size: .; CDR3: CASSGVGLGENNEQFF; DNA: TGTGCCAGCAGTGGAGTCGGTCTTGGGGAAAACAATGAGCAGTTCTTC
J: TRBJ2-3; D: TRBD2; V: TRBV9; size: few; CDR3: CASSVGLAGEDTQYF; DNA: TGTGCCAGCAGCGTTGGACTAGCGGGAGAAGATACGCAGTATTTT
J: TRBJ2-3; D: TRBD2; V: TRBV7-9; size: .; CDR3: CASSVSGSFSGTDTQYF; DNA: TGTGCCAGCAGCGTTAGCGGGAGTTTCAGCGGCACAGATACGCAGTATTTT
J: TRBJ1-2; D: .; V: TRBV29-1; size: few; CDR3: CSVSGVGYGYTF; DNA: TGCAGCGTCTCCGGGGTCGGCTATGGCTACACCTTC
J: TRBJ1-5; D: .; V: TRBV7-9; size: few; CDR3: CASSLALGSLGSNQPQHF; DNA: TGTGCCAGCAGCTTAGCTTTGGGGTCTTTGGGTAGCAATCAGCCCCAGCATTTT
J: TRBJ2-7; D: TRBD2; V: TRBV27; size: few; CDR3: CASSLFGTSGYEQYF; DNA: TGTGCCAGCAGTTTATTCGGGACTAGCGGGTACGAGCAGTACTTC
J: TRBJ1-4; D: .; V: TRBV3-1; size: few; CDR3: CASSPGRTQNEKLFF; DNA: TGTGCCAGCAGCCCCGGACGGACCCAAAATGAAAAACTGTTTTTT